This T cell receptor beta chain appears in the sequencing data of a study of OX40 agonist ivuxolimab in advanced cancers. Study overall: Ivuxolimab is a fully human IgG2 antibody that activates OX40 (CD134). Cohort: approximately 79% men, mean age approximately 66, aged roughly 23 to 79. Study conclusions and caveats: Partial responders at 0.1-3.0 mg/kg showed near-lowest clonal expansion.

Concerning this clone: Its antigen is unidentified.

Germline lookup yields CDR1 SGHNT and CDR2 YYREEE (reference sequence). There are 15 residues in the CDR3. The V and J ends lost 3 bases and 0 bases respectively, with 10 bases between them. TCRdb keeps only in-frame clones here, not all; method: immunoSEQ multiplex PCR. The sample includes around 60,000 clones, 80% to 90% of them seen just once. The sequence derives from an adult with an advanced solid tumor such as melanoma, head and neck, liver or kidney cancer. The chain employs TRBV5-4 and TRBJ2-1; D possibly corresponds to TRBD2 (6 bases). The material sequenced was CD4+ or CD8+ T cells sorted from blood, taken in a trial of the OX40 agonist ivuxolimab. This CDR3 reads CASSSGESSYNEQFF. For the CDR3, the DNA is TGTGCCAGCAGCTCGGGGGAAAGCTCCTACAATGAGCAGTTCTTC.